The rows below give T cell receptor beta chains drawn from one sample of a study of CD8 T cells in ankylosing spondylitis. MiXCR was run by TCRdb on the 5' RACE reads, yielding one entry per CDR3 protein. The sample has under 250,000 distinct CDR3 sequences, approximately 7.4% seen once; the top ten hold 14%. The sequenced material came from blood, either unsorted or a sorted T cell fraction (not recorded which). The receptors were sampled from a male donor with ankylosing spondylitis. Both conserved end residues are part of each CDR3. Each record gives: D gene, J gene, V gene, clone size, CDR3 length, CDR3 protein, CDR3 DNA. D genes are given only for firm matches. Clone sizes are given selectively: once, few, many, or a class where the clone is expanded.

>NA|TRBJ1-5|TRBV20-1|NA|14
CSVNRILSNQLQHF
TGCAGTGTCAATAGAATCCTTAGCAATCAGCTCCAGCATTTT
>TRBD2|TRBJ2-7|TRBV4-2|many|14
CASSQITSGATKYF
TGTGCCAGCAGCCAAATAACTAGCGGAGCAACGAAGTACTTC
>NA|TRBJ2-7|TRBV20-1|many|15
CSARDSAGSTYEQYF
TGCAGTGCTAGAGATTCCGCGGGTTCTACCTACGAGCAGTACTTC
>TRBD1|TRBJ2-2|TRBV7-8|many|17
CASSLTWPGQTTGELFF
TGTGCCAGCAGTTTGACATGGCCGGGACAGACAACCGGGGAGCTGTTTTTT
>NA|TRBJ1-6|TRBV15|many|16
CATTPRRGSYNSPLHF
TGTGCCACCACCCCCCGAAGGGGGTCCTATAATTCACCCCTCCACTTT
>NA|TRBJ2-1|TRBV18|NA|16
CASSPLAGGQSNEQFF
TGTGCCAGCTCACCACTGGCAGGGGGGCAAAGCAATGAGCAGTTCTTC
>TRBD1|TRBJ2-7|TRBV7-8|many|15
CASSLGTGRSSEQYF
TGTGCCAGCAGCTTAGGGACAGGTCGGTCAAGCGAGCAGTACTTC
>TRBD2|TRBJ2-2|TRBV4-3|few|18
CASSQDRGSGIPTGELFF
TGCGCCAGCAGCCAAGACCGAGGTAGCGGGATACCTACCGGGGAGCTGTTTTTT
>NA|TRBJ1-1|TRBV27|NA|14
CASRPGLSNTEAFF
TGTGCCAGCAGACCCGGATTATCGAACACTGAAGCTTTCTTT
>NA|TRBJ1-6|TRBV5-5|many|14
CASSLRQGNSPLHF
TGTGCCAGCAGCTTGCGGCAGGGGAATTCACCCCTCCACTTT
>NA|TRBJ1-2|TRBV7-6|few|13
CASSPNRAFGYTF
TGTGCCAGCAGCCCTAACAGGGCTTTCGGCTACACCTTC
>NA|TRBJ2-1|TRBV4-1|many|15
CASSLREPAYNEQFF
TGCGCCAGCAGCCTCCGGGAGCCGGCCTACAATGAGCAGTTCTTC
>NA|TRBJ2-1|TRBV24-1|many|13
CATSVFKGNEQFF
TGTGCCACCAGTGTGTTCAAAGGCAATGAGCAGTTCTTC
>NA|TRBJ2-7|TRBV9|NA|20
CASSAEGSSPPYGVPYEQYF
TGTGCCAGCAGCGCAGAGGGGTCCTCCCCACCTTACGGCGTCCCTTACGAGCAGTACTTC
>TRBD2|TRBJ2-3|TRBV12-5|many|16
CASGFLEAGREDTQYF
TGTGCTAGTGGTTTCCTAGAAGCGGGGAGGGAAGATACGCAGTATTTT
>TRBD2|TRBJ2-3|TRBV29-1|many|15
CSVAPLAGGEDTQYF
TGCAGCGTCGCTCCACTAGCCGGGGGGGAAGATACGCAGTATTTT
>NA|TRBJ2-7|TRBV7-9|many|13
CASSFGTPYEQYF
TGTGCCAGCAGCTTTGGGACTCCCTACGAGCAGTACTTC
>NA|TRBJ2-5|TRBV3-1|few|16
CASSQDRILPGETQYF
TGTGCCAGCAGCCAAGATCGGATCCTCCCCGGGGAGACCCAGTACTTC
>TRBD1|TRBJ2-7|TRBV4-1|many|15
CASSQLGTVSYEQYF
TGCGCCAGCAGCCAACTAGGGACAGTCTCCTACGAGCAGTACTTC
>NA|TRBJ1-6|TRBV9|NA|16
CASSARQGIGNSPLHF
TGTGCCAGCAGCGCTCGCCAGGGAATTGGGAATTCACCCCTCCACTTT
>TRBD1|TRBJ1-2|TRBV20-1|few|11
CSARNRGGYTF
TGCAGTGCAAGAAACAGGGGTGGCTACACCTTC
>NA|TRBJ1-6|TRBV12-3/TRBV12-4|many|13
CASSPSPRGPVTF
TGTGCCAGCAGCCCTAGCCCCCGGGGGCCGGTTACCTTT
>NA|TRBJ2-3|TRBV9|many|15
CASSVSGTHTDTQYF
TGTGCCAGCAGCGTATCCGGGACCCACACAGATACGCAGTATTTT
>NA|TRBJ2-1|TRBV20-1|few|17
CSARPPVDWGAYNEQFF
TGCAGTGCTAGACCCCCCGTTGATTGGGGGGCATACAATGAGCAGTTCTTC
>TRBD2|TRBJ2-5|TRBV7-4|few|13
CASSPGLPETQYF
TGTGCCAGCAGCCCGGGACTACCAGAGACCCAGTACTTC
>NA|TRBJ1-2|TRBV27|NA|16
CASSPWDHTVSYGYTF
TGTGCCAGCAGTCCATGGGACCACACCGTTAGCTATGGCTACACCTTC
>TRBD2|TRBJ2-3|TRBV2|many|17
CASSEVGLAAHTDTQYF
TGTGCCAGCAGTGAAGTAGGGCTAGCGGCACACACAGATACGCAGTATTTT
>TRBD2|TRBJ2-3|TRBV12-3/TRBV12-4|many|14
CASSPGLAADTQYF
TGTGCCAGCAGTCCCGGACTAGCGGCAGATACGCAGTATTTT
>TRBD2|TRBJ2-7|TRBV12-5|many|14
CASAISGRAYEQYF
TGTGCTAGTGCCATTAGCGGGAGGGCCTACGAGCAGTACTTC
>NA|TRBJ2-7|TRBV6-6|many|12
CASSGGKYEQYF
TGTGCCAGCTCTGGCGGGAAGTACGAGCAGTACTTC
>TRBD2|TRBJ2-1|TRBV10-2|few|16
CASSPGTSGPYNEQFF
TGCGCCAGCAGTCCCGGGACTAGCGGTCCTTACAATGAGCAGTTCTTC
>NA|TRBJ2-3|TRBV10-3|few|17
CAIRTFLGEESTDTQYF
TGTGCCATCAGAACATTTTTGGGGGAGGAGAGCACAGATACGCAGTATTTT
>NA|TRBJ2-1|TRBV20-1|many|14
CSALRAAGEHEQFF
TGCAGTGCTCTTAGGGCGGCAGGGGAACATGAGCAGTTCTTC
>NA|TRBJ1-2|TRBV4-3|many|16
CASSQEMGGGAYGYTF
TGCGCCAGCAGCCAAGAAATGGGCGGTGGGGCCTATGGCTACACCTTC
>NA|TRBJ2-2|TRBV9|many|15
CASSALRRSTGELFF
TGTGCCAGCAGCGCTCTTCGCCGGAGTACCGGGGAGCTGTTTTTT
>NA|TRBJ1-1|TRBV19|many|15
CASSDYVWENTEAFF
TGTGCCAGTAGTGACTATGTCTGGGAGAACACTGAAGCTTTCTTT